This section outlines one T cell receptor (beta chain) sequence together with its context. This clonotype was observed once. Its antigen is currently not known. No much larger clone is present one base from it, and per-base qualities are unavailable. TCR beta repertoires were profiled from peripheral blood of about a dozen young patients with multiple sclerosis to demonstrate the VDJtools post-analysis software. The patients with multiple sclerosis were children and adolescents between about 6 and 17 years of age. This specimen comes from a study of post-analysis software for immune sequencing data (dated by TCRdb to 2013 to 2016). Broadly, across the study: The recorded disease courses included relapsing-remitting, secondary progressive and progressive-relapsing multiple sclerosis, and some patients had no subtype annotation. A subset of samples was prepared in parallel using single-end sample barcoding, then pooled and co-amplified after Illumina adapter ligation. The patient repertoires were set against around eleven previously published healthy control repertoires from donors whose ages ranged from about 6 to 27 years.

Library preparation used PCR. The sequencer was an Illumina HiSeq 2500. To reduce PCR and sequencing biases, unique molecular identifiers were built into the TCR beta cDNA libraries. Around 500,000 cDNA molecules were obtained for every 1 to 10 million input T cells, so each molecule roughly corresponded to one T cell. The patient libraries were prepared and sequenced using the same protocol as the earlier healthy control dataset. Within a given batch, samples were prepared together, multiplexed and sequenced on the same HiSeq lane. The source study handled its data this way. MIGEC handled the raw barcoded reads, throwing out single-read molecular identifier groups before consensus assembly and CDR3 extraction. Clonotype tables were post-analysed with VDJtools, and diversity was normalized by down-sampling all datasets to the smallest sample size. In repertoire overlap clustering, CDR3 amino acid sequences, but not nucleotide sequences, were matched to correct batch-related cross-sample contamination. Using fastp at Q25 and MiXCR, TCRdb reprocessed the public reads and kept productive beta chains. Every CDR3 protein is listed once, alongside the most common genes and DNA of its rows. It is TCRdb's table, rather than the study itself, that gives the V and J calls and clone size. A total of 820,000 or so distinct CDR3 sequences appear in this sample, approximately 53% of them only once. The ten largest clones represent over 4% of the sample.

Broad study findings and their caveats: The multiple sclerosis patient group was slightly younger than the control group. Significantly lower normalized Chao1 diversity was found in multiple sclerosis patients than in controls, suggesting substantial peripheral T-cell clonal expansion. Significantly higher frequencies in patients than in controls were found for about five TRBV segments, including TRBV5-6, TRBV5-1 and TRBV20-1. Strong co-clustering of samples prepared in the same batch was shown by direct clustering with F measure, prompting a batch-effect correction.

There are 11 amino acids in the CDR3, from cysteine to phenylalanine inclusive. The kept DNA is CDR3 alone, 33 bases in frame from the first base. The V and J ends are trimmed by 6 bases and 8 bases, leaving 13 bases between them. The germline V gene (reference sequence) specifies DFQATT as CDR1 and SNEGSKA as CDR2. The sequenced material came from blood. The source is a girl aged 10 to 17 with multiple sclerosis. The sequence links TRBV20-1 to TRBJ1-2; matching of 5 bases hints at TRBD1 as the D gene. This receptor carries the CDR3 CSAWGGVGYTF. The DNA is as follows: TGCAGTGCCTGGGGGGGTGTCGGCTACACCTTC.